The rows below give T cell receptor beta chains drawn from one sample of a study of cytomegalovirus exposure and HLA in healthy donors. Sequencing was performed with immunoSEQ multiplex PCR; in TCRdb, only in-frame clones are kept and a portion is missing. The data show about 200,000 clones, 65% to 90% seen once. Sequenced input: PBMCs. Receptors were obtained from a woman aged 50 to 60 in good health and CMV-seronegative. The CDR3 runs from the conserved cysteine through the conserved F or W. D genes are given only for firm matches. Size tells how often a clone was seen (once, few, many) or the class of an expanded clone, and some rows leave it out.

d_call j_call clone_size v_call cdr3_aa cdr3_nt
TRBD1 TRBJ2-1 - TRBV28 CASSPRGRGFDEQFF TGTGCCAGCAGTCCTCGGGGCAGGGGGTTTGATGAGCAGTTCTTC
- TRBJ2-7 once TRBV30 CAWSVPPSYEQYF TGTGCCTGGAGTGTCCCACCTAGTTACGAGCAGTACTTC
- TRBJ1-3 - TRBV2 CASNYPGSGNTIYF TGTGCCAGCAACTATCCAGGGTCTGGAAACACCATATATTTT
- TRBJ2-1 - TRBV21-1 CASSKVELNEQFF TGTGCCAGCAGCAAAGTCGAGCTCAATGAGCAGTTCTTC
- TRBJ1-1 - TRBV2 CASRPRDTMNTEAFF TGTGCCAGCAGGCCTAGGGACACCATGAACACTGAAGCTTTCTTT
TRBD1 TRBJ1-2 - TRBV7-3 CASSNGQGAGYTF TGTGCCAGCAGCAATGGACAGGGGGCCGGCTACACCTTC
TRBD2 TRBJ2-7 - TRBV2 CASSTMGGSLIEQYF TGTGCCAGCAGTACTATGGGCGGGAGCCTAATCGAGCAGTACTTC
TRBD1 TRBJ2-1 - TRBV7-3 CASSLDRDTYNEQFF TGTGCCAGCAGCCTGGACAGGGACACCTACAATGAGCAGTTCTTC
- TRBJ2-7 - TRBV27 CASSGGTVGYEQYF TGTGCCAGCAGTGGGGGGACAGTCGGGTACGAGCAGTACTTC
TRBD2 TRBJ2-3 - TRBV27 CASSLASGIDTQYF TGTGCCAGCAGTTTGGCCAGCGGGATAGATACGCAGTATTTT
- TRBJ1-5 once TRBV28 CASSLVGNQPQHF TGTGCCAGCAGCCTAGTGGGCAATCAGCCCCAGCATTTT
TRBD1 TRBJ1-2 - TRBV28 CASSGRTGAWGSYTF TGTGCCAGCAGCGGGAGGACAGGGGCCTGGGGTAGCTACACCTTC
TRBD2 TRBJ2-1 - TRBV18 CASSLGLAGVYNEQFF TGTGCCAGCTCACTAGGACTAGCGGGAGTCTACAATGAGCAGTTCTTC
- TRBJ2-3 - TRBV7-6 CASSSTSLSTDTQYF TGTGCCAGCAGCAGTACTAGCCTGAGCACAGATACGCAGTATTTT
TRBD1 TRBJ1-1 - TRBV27 CASSLWQGAVTEAFF TGTGCCAGCAGTTTATGGCAGGGGGCGGTAACTGAAGCTTTCTTT
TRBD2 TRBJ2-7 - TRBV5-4 CASSRASGSYEQYF TGTGCCAGCAGCAGGGCTAGCGGGAGCTACGAGCAGTACTTC
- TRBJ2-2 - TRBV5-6 CASSLDRDGELFF TGTGCCAGCAGCTTGGACAGGGACGGGGAGCTGTTTTTT
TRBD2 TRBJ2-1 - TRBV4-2 CASSQEASGYNEQFF TGTGCCAGCAGCCAAGAGGCTAGCGGGTACAATGAGCAGTTCTTC
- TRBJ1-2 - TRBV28 CASSLVGGVQSYGYTF TGTGCCAGCAGTCTTGTGGGGGGAGTCCAATCTTATGGCTACACCTTC
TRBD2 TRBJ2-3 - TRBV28 CASSFLGTSGRDTQYF TGTGCCAGCAGTTTTCTCGGGACTAGCGGGAGGGATACGCAGTATTTT